Below, 20 T cell receptor beta chains from the same sample are listed, as sequenced in a study of identical twins. A single record per CDR3 protein comes from TCRdb applying MiXCR to the 5' RACE reads. The table shows hundreds of thousands of distinct CDR3 sequences, with 6.1% occurring only once. Sample: naive T cells sorted from blood. The receptor source for this set is a man between 18 and 35 years old in good health.

The chain joins TRBV30 to TRBJ2-1; 8 nucleotides match TRBD1. From germline, CDR1 is GTSNPN and CDR2 SVGIG (reference sequence). V lost 1 base to trimming and J lost 3 bases; unmatched junction nucleotides: 2. The CDR3 is 14 amino acids. This CDR3 reads CAWSGDRIYNEQFF. CDR3 DNA: TGTGCCTGGAGTGGGGACAGGATCTACAATGAGCAGTTCTTC.

This clonotype was seen repeatedly, ten times or more. CDR3 bases: TGTGCCAGCAGTCCGGGACCCCGCATGGGCAATGAGCAGTTCTTC. Protein sequence: CASSPGPRMGNEQFF. V and J are TRBV28 and TRBJ2-1; D tentatively reads TRBD1 or TRBD2 (5 bases each). CDR1 is MDHEN and CDR2 is SYDVKM in the germline V gene. The CDR3 contains 15 residues. V lost 5 bases, J lost 6 bases, and 17 bases lay in between.

This clonotype was seen many times. The chain couples TRBV10-3 to TRBJ1-5; the D gene is possibly TRBD1 (6 bases). Germline V gene data show CDR1 as ENHRY and CDR2 as SYGVKD. The CDR3 consists of 18 residues. The V end was cut by 0 bases, the J end by 2 bases, with 17 bases between. CDR3 nucleotides: TGTGCCATCAGTGAGTCGGCCGGGGGCGAGTTCGGCAATCAGCCCCAGCATTTT. It encodes CAISESAGGEFGNQPQHF.

This clonotype appeared many times. The chain employs TRBV20-1 and TRBJ2-6; TRBD1 matches at 8 bases. This CDR3 region has 15 residues. Germline trimming cut 6 bases from V and 4 bases from J; bases unmatched to any gene: 8. Germline CDR1 DFQATT, CDR2 SNEGSKA (reference sequence). CDR3 coding DNA: TGCAGTGCCCCCGACAGGGGACCCGGGGCCAACGTCCTGACTTTC. It codes for CSAPDRGPGANVLTF.

A few counts support this clonotype. The chain is built from TRBV3-1 and TRBJ2-1; D perhaps matches TRBD2 (6 bases). Germline assignment: CDR1 LGHDT and CDR2 YNNKEL (reference sequence). The CDR3 is 14 residues long. V shed 3 bases and J shed 2 bases, with 8 bases lying between them. The CDR3: CASSHSGPYNEQFF. The CDR3 nucleotides are TGTGCCAGCAGCCATAGCGGCCCCTACAATGAGCAGTTCTTC.

The V gene is TRBV18, the J gene TRBJ2-4; tentative D call: TRBD2 (5 bases). From germline, CDR1 is KGHSH and CDR2 LQKENI. Trimming removed 3 bases from V and 0 bases from J, with 15 bases in between. The CDR3 extends over 17 amino acids. CDR3 sequence: CASSPSDWTLAKNIQYF. CDR3 DNA sequence: TGTGCCAGCTCACCCTCCGATTGGACTCTAGCCAAAAACATTCAGTACTTC.

The chain is built from TRBV10-2 and TRBJ2-7; the D call may be TRBD1 or TRBD2 (5 bases each). The CDR3 is 13 amino acids. V was trimmed by 6 bases and J by 6 bases, leaving 15 bases between them. Germline V gene sequence: CDR1 WSHSY, CDR2 SAAADI. CDR3 in DNA: TGCGCCAGCAGAGAGGTGGCTGGGGGCGAGCAGTACGTC. Residues: CASREVAGGEQYV.

The chain uses TRBV11-2 and TRBJ2-1; tentatively, D is TRBD1 (6 bases). This CDR3 is 13 amino acids long. With 2 bases removed from V and 15 bases from J, the gap between germline ends came to 17 bases. The germline V gene encodes CDR1 SGHAT and CDR2 FQNNGV. The CDR3 region is CASSLTPRDKGFF. As DNA, the CDR3 is TGTGCCAGCAGCTTAACCCCGAGGGACAAGGGGTTCTTC.

This clonotype has at least ten counts. This chain uses TRBV12-3 or TRBV12-4 with TRBJ2-1; 12 nucleotides line up with TRBD2. V lost 6 bases, J lost 8 bases, and 5 bases stayed unmatched. This CDR3 comprises 14 residues. CDR3 protein: CASRRLAGVDEQFF. The CDR3 DNA sequence: TGTGCCAGCAGACGACTAGCGGGAGTGGATGAGCAGTTCTTC.

Many counts were recorded for this clonotype. This sequence joins TRBV20-1 and TRBJ2-3; D not resolved. V lost 4 bases, J lost 2 bases, and 10 bases lay in between. The CDR3 runs 13 residues. The germline V gene encodes CDR1 DFQATT and CDR2 SNEGSKA (reference sequence). CDR3 in DNA: TGCAGTGCTATTAGCCCCAACACAGATACGCAGTATTTT. Protein product: CSAISPNTDTQYF.

There are many counts of this clonotype. The V gene is TRBV20-1, the J gene TRBJ2-2, with D perhaps matching TRBD2 (5 bases). This CDR3 is built from 16 residues. The germline V gene encodes CDR1 DFQATT and CDR2 SNEGSKA (reference sequence). Trimming shortened V by 3 bases and J by 1 base, and 15 bases separated the two germline ends. CDR3 region: CSASFVGAVNTGELFF. The CDR3 DNA reads TGCAGTGCTAGCTTCGTGGGAGCCGTGAACACCGGGGAGCTGTTTTTT.

This clonotype was seen a handful of times. The rearrangement uses TRBV3-1 and TRBJ2-2; 9 nucleotides agree with TRBD2. V shed 2 bases and J 7 bases; nucleotides not matched to a gene: 14. Germline V gives CDR1 LGHDT, CDR2 YNNKEL (reference sequence). The CDR3 covers 18 residues. The CDR3 nucleotides are TGTGCCAGCAGCCAAAGGGTCTGTAGCGGGAGACCACACGGGGAGCTGTTTTTT. It is translated as CASSQRVCSGRPHGELFF.

This clonotype came up many times. The chain couples TRBV15 to TRBJ2-1; either TRBD1 or TRBD2 may supply D (5 bases each). The ends were cut back, 4 bases at V and 5 bases at J, with 9 bases in the middle. Germline loops: CDR1 LNHNV, CDR2 YYDKDF (reference sequence). The CDR3 is made up of 13 amino acids. CDR3 amino acids: CATSIGDHNEQFF. The DNA for the CDR3 is TGTGCCACCAGCATAGGGGACCACAATGAGCAGTTCTTC.

This rearrangement joins TRBV4-3 to TRBJ2-1; weak D call: TRBD2 (6 bases). Germline V CDR1 and CDR2: LGHNA, YSLEER. CDR3 size: 15 residues. V was clipped by 5 bases and J by 0 bases, with 11 bases between them. CDR3 residues: CASSRDWRSYNEQFF. DNA for the CDR3: TGCGCCAGCAGCAGGGACTGGCGCTCCTACAATGAGCAGTTCTTC.

This rearrangement joins TRBV29-1 to TRBJ2-5; 10 bases map to TRBD2. V dropped 0 bases and J dropped 4; count of bases not matched to a gene: 8. Germline V CDR1 and CDR2: SQVTM, ANQGSEA. The CDR3 is 16 amino acids. CDR3: CSVEDRQLAGVETQYF. DNA for the CDR3: TGCAGCGTTGAAGATCGACAGCTAGCGGGAGTAGAGACCCAGTACTTC. The full variable domain, its missing parts supplied by reference TRBV29-1 and TRBJ2-5, is SAVISQKPSRDICQRGTSLTIQCQVDSQVTMMFWYRQQPGQSLTLIATANQGSEATYESGFVIDKFPISRPNLTFSTLTVSNMSPEDSSIYLCSVEDRQLAGVETQYFGPGTRLLVL.

This clonotype appeared many times. The V and J genes are TRBV7-9 and TRBJ2-2; D remains ambiguous. The CDR3 is made up of 11 amino acids. Looked up from germline, CDR1 is SEHNR and CDR2 is FQNEAQ (reference sequence). V gave up 5 bases and J gave up 9 bases, with 7 bases separating them. CDR3: CASSPPWELFF. CDR3 DNA: TGTGCCAGCAGCCCCCCTTGGGAGCTGTTTTTT.

Regarding this clonotype: This may stem from a read error, because a much larger clone lies one nucleotide away. The chain joins TRBV11-2 to TRBJ2-3; D gene uncertain. The CDR3 loop spans 19 amino acids. Trimming removed 7 bases from V and 2 bases from J, with 28 bases in between. In germline, CDR1 is SGHAT, CDR2 FQNNGV. CDR3 region: CASKRIPISWAVITDTQYF. The CDR3 DNA follows: TGTGCCAGCAAAAGAATCCCCATTTCTTGGGCAGTTATCACAGATACGCAGTATTTT. The full variable domain, its missing parts supplied by reference TRBV11-2 and TRBJ2-3, is EAGVAQSPRYKIIEKRQSVAFWCNPISGHATLYWYQQILGQGPKLLIQFQNNGVVDDSQLPKDRFSAERLKGVDSTLKIQPAKLEDSAVYLCASKRIPISWAVITDTQYFGPGTRLTVL.

This clonotype was observed many times. This chain uses TRBV5-1 with TRBJ2-1; D ambiguous. The V gene's germline CDR1 is SGHRS and CDR2 YFSETQ. Deletions cut 3 bases from V and 6 bases from J, with 10 bases between. The CDR3 is 13 residues long. The CDR3 coding sequence is TGCGCCAGCAGCTCGGGTTCTATCAATGAGCAGTTCTTC. Encoded protein: CASSSGSINEQFF.

Turning to this clonotype: This could be a read error, since a much larger clone is one nucleotide away. The chain uses TRBV12-3 or TRBV12-4 and TRBJ2-1; a weak D match, TRBD2 (6 bases). The CDR3 consists of 16 residues. CDR3 residues: CASSPGGGPGRNVQFF. The CDR3, as DNA: TGTGCCAGCAGTCCCGGTGGAGGGCCGGGGAGAAATGTGCAGTTCTTC.

This clonotype has just a few counts. V usage is TRBV18 and J usage is TRBJ2-1; possible D gene TRBD2, 6 bases. Germline lookup yields CDR1 KGHSH and CDR2 LQKENI. Trimming removed 3 bases at V and 8 bases at J, with 17 bases between. This CDR3 has 15 residues. DNA of the CDR3: TGTGCCAGCTCACCGGGCGCCGGGAGCTGGGATGAGCAGTTCTTC. It encodes CASSPGAGSWDEQFF. Complete variable domain (other parts from reference TRBV18 and TRBJ2-1): NAGVMQNPRHLVRRRGQEARLRCSPMKGHSHVYWYRQLPEEGLKFMVYLQKENIIDESGMPKERFSAEFPKEGPSILRIQQVVRGDSAAYFCASSPGAGSWDEQFFGPGTRLTVL.